This is a list of T cell receptor beta chains from one sample in a study of blood T cell repertoires in COVID-19. Method: immunoSEQ multiplex PCR; TCRdb's copy keeps in-frame clones and lacks some. Among 150,000 to 250,000 clones, around 80% were seen once, and the ten largest hold 6.9%. Sample: peripheral blood. The source is a human donor with acute or convalescent COVID-19. The donor label of this sample is uncertain. Each CDR3 is given with its conserved first and last residue. The D gene is left open where the match is weak. Clone size is given for some rows only: seen once, a few or many times, or a class if the clone is expanded.

TRBV15,NA,TRBD1,13,TRBJ2-1,TGTGCCACCAGCAGACCGACAGGGCGTGAGCAGTTCTTC,CATSRPTGREQFF
TRBV21-1,few,NA,16,TRBJ2-7,TGTGCCAGCAGCAAAGATCGGGCGGGTACCTTTTACGAGCAGTACTTC,CASSKDRAGTFYEQYF
TRBV10-2,once,TRBD2,16,TRBJ2-1,TGCGCCAGCAGTCTAACCGGGACTAGCGGGAACAATGAGCAGTTCTTC,CASSLTGTSGNNEQFF
TRBV7-9,NA,NA,15,TRBJ2-1,TGTGCCAGCAGGGGGGCCGGAAGCTCCTACAATGAGCAGTTCTTC,CASRGAGSSYNEQFF
TRBV19,NA,TRBD1,16,TRBJ1-1,TGTGCCAGTAGTATTGGGACAGGGGTATTGAACACTGAAGCTTTCTTT,CASSIGTGVLNTEAFF
TRBV9,NA,NA,13,TRBJ2-1,TGTGCCAGCAGCGTAGCGGAATTAGCGGTGCAGTTCTTC,CASSVAELAVQFF
TRBV5-1,once,TRBD1,15,TRBJ2-5,TGCGCCAGCACGGGAGAGGGACAGGGAGGGGAGACCCAGTACTTC,CASTGEGQGGETQYF
TRBV3-1/TRBV3-2,NA,TRBD2,17,TRBJ2-7,TGTGCCAGCAGCCAAAGCGCTAGCGGGACTAACCCGTACGAGCAGTACTTC,CASSQSASGTNPYEQYF
TRBV7-8,NA,TRBD2,16,TRBJ2-1,TGTGCCAGCAGCCCCACTAGCGCTAACTCCTACAATGAGCAGTTCTTC,CASSPTSANSYNEQFF
TRBV28,once,NA,14,TRBJ2-5,TGTGCCAGCAGACCGAGTGGGAGCGAAGAGACCCAGTACTTC,CASRPSGSEETQYF
TRBV30,NA,NA,15,TRBJ2-7,TGTGCCTGGAGCAAAGGAGGACCCTCCTCCTACGAGCAGTACTTC,CAWSKGGPSSYEQYF
TRBV5-1,NA,TRBD1,14,TRBJ1-4,TGCGCCAGCAGCGCAGGGGGCGCCGGCGAAAAACTGTTTTTT,CASSAGGAGEKLFF
TRBV7-3,NA,TRBD2,15,TRBJ2-1,TGTGCCAGCAGCCCCGGGCAGCGGGAGGGGAATGAGCAGTTCTTC,CASSPGQREGNEQFF
TRBV7-2,NA,TRBD2,14,TRBJ2-1,TGTGCCAGCAGCTTGGGGGAGGGCCGCTATGAGCAGTTCTTC,CASSLGEGRYEQFF
TRBV6-2/TRBV6-3,NA,NA,13,TRBJ2-1,TGTGCCAGCAGTCTTGCCGGGGTCAATGAGCAGTTCTTC,CASSLAGVNEQFF
TRBV4-2,NA,TRBD1,17,TRBJ1-3,TGTGCCAGCAGCCCGGGACAGGGGGCGTCCTCTGGAAACACCATATATTTT,CASSPGQGASSGNTIYF
TRBV9,NA,TRBD2,14,TRBJ2-7,TGTGCCAGCAGCGCTAGCGGTCTCTCCTACGAGCAGTACTTC,CASSASGLSYEQYF
TRBV28,few,TRBD1,15,TRBJ1-6,TGTGCCAGCAGTACCACGGGACAGGGACAATCACCCCTCCACTTT,CASSTTGQGQSPLHF
TRBV19,NA,TRBD2,13,TRBJ2-5,TGTGCCAGCGATCCGGGGGGCCAAGAGACCCAGTACTTC,CASDPGGQETQYF
TRBV28,NA,NA,16,TRBJ2-1,TGTGCCAGCAGTTTAGTACCTAGCCGAGGGCTCAATGAGCAGTTCTTC,CASSLVPSRGLNEQFF
TRBV7-8,NA,TRBD1,17,TRBJ1-2,TGTGCCAGCAGCTCGGCCCTCAGGGGACAGGCCAACTATGGCTACACCTTC,CASSSALRGQANYGYTF
TRBV18,NA,NA,15,TRBJ1-4,TGTGCCAGCTCACCCAACAGGGCCCTTAATGAAAAACTGTTTTTT,CASSPNRALNEKLFF
TRBV12-5,NA,NA,15,TRBJ1-3,TGTGCTAGTGGTTTACAGGGAAAGAACGGAAACACCATATATTTT,CASGLQGKNGNTIYF
TRBV7-2,NA,TRBD2,16,TRBJ2-7,TGTGCCAGCAGCTTGAGCGGGACTCTGAGCTCCTACGAGCAGTACTTC,CASSLSGTLSSYEQYF
TRBV27,NA,TRBD1,14,TRBJ1-1,TGTGCCAGCAGTCGGGACAGCAGGAACACTGAAGCTTTCTTT,CASSRDSRNTEAFF
TRBV6-4,NA,NA,16,TRBJ1-5,TGTGCCAGCAGTGACTGGGACACTGGTAGCAATCAGCCCCAGCATTTT,CASSDWDTGSNQPQHF
TRBV24-1,NA,TRBD1,12,TRBJ2-2,TGTGCCACCCGGACAGGAGACGGGGAGCTGTTTTTT,CATRTGDGELFF
TRBV7-9,NA,TRBD1,13,TRBJ1-1,TGTGCCAGCAGCCAGGGGGAAGGCACTGAAGCTTTCTTT,CASSQGEGTEAFF
TRBV7-2,NA,TRBD1,16,TRBJ2-7,TGTGCCAGCAGCCCCCGGGACAGGATTCCCGACTACGAGCAGTACTTC,CASSPRDRIPDYEQYF
TRBV19,NA,TRBD1,14,TRBJ2-3,TGTGCCAGTTGGACAGGGGGGTCCACAGATACGCAGTATTTT,CASWTGGSTDTQYF
TRBV24-1,NA,NA,13,TRBJ1-5,TGTGCCACCAGTGCGACAGCCAATCAGCCCCAGCATTTT,CATSATANQPQHF
TRBV5-1,once,TRBD1,17,TRBJ1-4,TGCGCCAGTACGGGACAGGAGGGGCCTGCAACTAATGAAAAACTGTTTTTT,CASTGQEGPATNEKLFF